Here is one TCR beta chain with its context. Its matching antigen is unknown. Nominal health characterized the donors when sampled, though unrecorded immune exposures were likely. PCR primers comprised 60 Vbeta and 13 Jbeta primers. The method was immunoSEQ multiplex PCR; TCRdb's version includes in-frame clones alone and lacks a portion of them. The data hold about 200,000 clones, with roughly 80% observed a single time. The data originate from a study of cytomegalovirus exposure and HLA in healthy donors. Study results and caveats: Some V segments, TRBV6-2 and TRBV6-3 among them, were indistinguishable and were therefore excluded.

CDR1 is SGHTA and CDR2 is FQGNSA in the germline V gene. The V and J ends lost 2 bases and 3 bases respectively, with 10 bases between them. The CDR3 has 14 residues. The rearrangement uses TRBV7-2 and TRBJ1-1, with a weak D call TRBD1 (6 bases). The specimen sequenced was PBMCs. This receptor was identified in a woman in her late teens or twenties in good health and CMV-seronegative. The CDR3 here is CASSLNQGYTEAFF. In DNA, the CDR3 is TGTGCCAGCAGCTTAAACCAGGGGTACACTGAAGCTTTCTTT. Full variable domain (remainder filled in from reference TRBV7-2 and TRBJ1-1): GAGVSQSPSNKVTEKGKDVELRCDPISGHTALYWYRQSLGQGLEFLIYFQGNSAPDKSGLPSDRFSAERTGGSVSTLTIQRTQQEDSAVYLCASSLNQGYTEAFFGQGTRLTVV.